This T cell receptor (beta chain) originates from a study of T cell repertoires in breast cancer listed by TCRdb under 2016. Context from the whole study: Samples profiled in the study came from tumors, lymph nodes and peripheral blood lymphocytes of breast cancer patients, along with peripheral blood from healthy control donors. The majority of the roughly 21 patient tumors analyzed for shared TCRs were ER+/PR+. The controls were nine healthy donors whose age range was similar to that of the patients. On average, sequencing produced around 500,000 sequences per sample, which came to 9 to 10 reads per input cell. Because breast cancer has a low mutational burden and rarely has common mutations, the study reasoned that TCRs shared between breast cancer patients would target shared antigens. Tumors and tumor-involved lymph nodes were minced, digested with Liberase and DNase, and then passed through 70-um and 40-um filters. Tumor-free lymph nodes were processed without enzymatic digestion, and blood samples were separated by Ficoll. Findings and caveats that apply to the study as a whole: Shared TCRs were encoded by various nucleotide sequences, which suggests selection and expansion based on antigen. Tumor-involved sentinel lymph nodes shared about fourfold more TCRs with matched tumor repertoires than tumor-free nodes (roughly 7.3% versus 1.9%). TRBV7 predominated among shared TCRs, which may reflect tumor recognition or a mispriming bias from eight TRBV7 primers. Discarding singleton TCRs and sampling only part of each tumor may have missed genuine antitumor clones. Because transcript abundance and primer differences skewed clone recovery, emulsion RT-PCR was regarded as qualitative rather than quantitative. About 19 TCR pairs were shared across seven or more patient tumors and rarely found in control blood, suggesting possible tumor specificity.

In the case of this clonotype: The antigen it binds to is not known. No base quality information exists; no much larger clone differs at one position.

Paired alpha-beta TCRs of CD8+ T cells were analyzed using an expanded emulsion RT-PCR method with primers for all TCR V genes. Before emulsion RT-PCR, CD8+ T cells were isolated with a CD8 positive selection kit and incubated overnight in roughly 9.1 IU/mL IL-2. Reading from cysteine to phenylalanine, the CDR3 counts 15 amino acids. The CDR3 DNA has 45 bases and is translated from base 1. The germline V gene provides CDR1 SQVTM and CDR2 ANQGSEA. V is cut by 5 bases and J by 0 bases, and the space between the germline ends is 14 bases. The receptor library was made with emulsion pairing. A second nested PCR with blocking oligos suppressed unpaired genes, then a third nested PCR added Illumina adaptors and barcodes. Between about 4,500 and 260,000 T cells, along with C-region, Stepout and V-region primers, were included in each emulsion RT-PCR master mix. The Micellula Emulsion and Purification Kit was used to make the emulsions, and Qiagen OneStep RT-PCR reagents were used for RT-PCR. The pooled libraries were sequenced on an Illumina MiSeq using paired-end 2 x 250 reads. Turning to the authors' computational methods: In Galaxy, read pairs were joined and then clipped at the engineered overlap into separate alpha and beta files, and any unclipped reads were discarded. To assign alpha-beta pairs, the researchers used CompleteTCR, a MiTCR-based pipeline that relies on an R script to link chains sharing read cluster identifiers. TCR sequences that were observed only once, about 1-3.4% of the total, were removed as potential sequencing errors. In TCRdb, the public reads were trimmed at Q25 with fastp and aligned with MiXCR, with productive beta chains retained. CDR3 protein duplicates are merged, each entry listing the most common genes and DNA. TCRdb's processing, not the authors', yielded these V and J calls. This sample holds around 43,000 distinct CDR3 sequences; around 45% were observed only once. 55% to 75% of the sample belongs to the ten largest clones.

The sequenced material came from CD8+ T cells. The receptor comes from a pool of human donors with breast cancer or a healthy control (not recorded which). The chain employs TRBV29-1 and TRBJ1-3; the D gene is perhaps TRBD1, from 5 matching bases. The DNA is TGCAGCGTTCAAAGGGACCGAAACTCTGGAAACACCATATATTTT. It is translated as CSVQRDRNSGNTIYF.